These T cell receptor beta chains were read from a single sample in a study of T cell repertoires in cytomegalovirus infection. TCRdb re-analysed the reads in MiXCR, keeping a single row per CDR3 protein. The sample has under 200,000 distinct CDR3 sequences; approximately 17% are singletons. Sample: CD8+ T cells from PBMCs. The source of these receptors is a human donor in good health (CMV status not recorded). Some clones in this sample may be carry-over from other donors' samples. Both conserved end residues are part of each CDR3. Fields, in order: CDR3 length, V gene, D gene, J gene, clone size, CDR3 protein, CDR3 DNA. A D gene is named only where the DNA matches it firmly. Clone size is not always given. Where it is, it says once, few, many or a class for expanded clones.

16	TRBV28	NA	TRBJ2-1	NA	CASSFTAGAPYNEQFF	TGTGCCAGCAGTTTCACAGCTGGGGCGCCTTACAATGAGCAGTTCTTC
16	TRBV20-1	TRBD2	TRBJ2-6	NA	CSAGGLAGSGANVLTF	TGCAGTGCCGGGGGGCTAGCGGGATCTGGGGCCAACGTCCTGACTTTC
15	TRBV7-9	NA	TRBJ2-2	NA	CASSFTGTSTGELFF	TGTGCCAGCAGCTTCACCGGGACAAGCACCGGGGAGCTGTTTTTT
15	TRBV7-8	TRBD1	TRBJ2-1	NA	CASSLDRGSFNEQFF	TGTGCCAGCAGCTTAGACAGGGGTTCGTTCAATGAGCAGTTCTTC
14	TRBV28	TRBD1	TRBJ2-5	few	CASSLRQGFETQYF	TGTGCCAGCAGTTTGAGACAGGGTTTCGAGACCCAGTACTTC
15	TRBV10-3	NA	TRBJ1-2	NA	CAIMDKGEVNYGYTF	TGTGCCATCATGGACAAAGGTGAAGTTAACTATGGCTACACCTTC
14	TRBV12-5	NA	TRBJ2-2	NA	CASGLVHVAGELFF	TGTGCTAGTGGTTTGGTCCACGTGGCCGGGGAGCTGTTTTTT
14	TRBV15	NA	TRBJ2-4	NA	CATSSDTGLDIQYF	TGTGCCACCAGCAGTGATACAGGTCTGGACATTCAGTACTTC
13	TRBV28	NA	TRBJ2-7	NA	CASTASGLYEQYF	TGTGCCAGCACCGCCTCCGGTCTGTACGAGCAGTACTTC
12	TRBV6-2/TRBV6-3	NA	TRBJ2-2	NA	CASTLNDGELFF	TGTGCCAGCACCCTGAACGACGGGGAGCTGTTTTTT
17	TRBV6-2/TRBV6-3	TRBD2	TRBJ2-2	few	CASRSLAGGQNTGELFF	TGTGCCAGCAGATCACTAGCGGGGGGCCAGAACACCGGGGAGCTGTTTTTT
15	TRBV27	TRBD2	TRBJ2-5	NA	CASSPTSGPQETQYF	TGTGCCAGCAGTCCGACTAGCGGGCCCCAAGAGACCCAGTACTTC
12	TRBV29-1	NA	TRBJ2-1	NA	CSVERDNNEQFF	TGCAGCGTTGAACGGGACAACAATGAGCAGTTCTTC
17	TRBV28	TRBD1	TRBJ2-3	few	CASSFSGTGVRTDTQYF	TGTGCCAGCAGTTTTTCCGGGACAGGGGTGCGCACAGATACGCAGTATTTT
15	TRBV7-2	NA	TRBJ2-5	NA	CASSFTRDGEETQYF	TGTGCCAGCAGCTTTACCCGGGACGGTGAAGAGACCCAGTACTTC
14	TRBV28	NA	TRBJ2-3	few	CASSSFRDSDTQYF	TGTGCCAGCAGTTCATTCCGGGACTCAGATACGCAGTATTTT
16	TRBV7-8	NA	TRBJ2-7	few	CASSYRPRGISYEQYF	TGTGCCAGCAGCTATCGCCCGCGGGGCATCTCCTACGAGCAGTACTTC
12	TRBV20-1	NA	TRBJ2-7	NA	CSASSGNYEQYF	TGCAGTGCTAGTTCGGGGAACTACGAGCAGTACTTC
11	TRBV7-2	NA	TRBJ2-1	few	CASLSFNEQFF	TGTGCCAGCCTTTCTTTCAATGAGCAGTTCTTC
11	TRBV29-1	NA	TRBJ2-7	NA	CSVTISTEQYF	TGCAGCGTCACGATAAGCACCGAGCAGTACTTC
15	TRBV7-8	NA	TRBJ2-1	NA	CASSLKRAAGNEQFF	TGTGCCAGCAGCTTAAAGAGGGCGGCGGGCAATGAGCAGTTCTTC
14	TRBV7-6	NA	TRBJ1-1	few	CASSLYVEGRSGFF	TGTGCCAGCAGCTTATACGTCGAGGGAAGGTCTGGTTTCTTT
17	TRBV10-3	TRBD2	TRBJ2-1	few	CAISEGLAGGPLIEQFF	TGTGCCATCAGTGAGGGACTAGCGGGAGGGCCATTAATTGAGCAGTTCTTC
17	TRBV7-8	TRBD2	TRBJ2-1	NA	CASNPRSSGGFDNEQFF	TGTGCCAGCAACCCTCGGAGTAGCGGGGGGTTCGACAATGAGCAGTTCTTC
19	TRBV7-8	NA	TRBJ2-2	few	CASSFQRGRGPVASGELFF	TGTGCCAGCAGCTTCCAGCGGGGAAGGGGGCCGGTTGCCTCCGGGGAGCTGTTTTTT
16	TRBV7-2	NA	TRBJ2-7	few	CASTPSGQLAIFEQYF	TGTGCCAGCACTCCTTCCGGGCAACTAGCAATCTTCGAGCAGTACTTC
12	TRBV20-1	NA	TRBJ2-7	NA	CSAPKGGGEQYF	TGCAGTGCTCCAAAGGGTGGGGGCGAGCAGTACTTC
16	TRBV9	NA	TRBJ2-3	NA	CASSVEGGGSTDTQYF	TGTGCCAGCAGCGTAGAGGGCGGCGGGAGCACAGATACGCAGTATTTT
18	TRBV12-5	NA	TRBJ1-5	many	CASGLAVTGDYSNQPQHF	TGTGCTAGTGGTTTGGCCGTGACAGGCGATTATAGCAATCAGCCCCAGCATTTT
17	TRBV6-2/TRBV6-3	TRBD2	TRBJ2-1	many	CASSGLAGGDSYNEQFF	TGTGCCAGCAGTGGACTAGCGGGAGGAGATTCCTACAATGAGCAGTTCTTC
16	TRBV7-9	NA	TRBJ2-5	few	CASSSAGTRDAKTQYF	TGTGCCAGCAGCTCCGCCGGGACAAGGGACGCAAAGACCCAGTACTTC
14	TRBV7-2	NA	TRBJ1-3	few	CASSLQGSGNTIYF	TGTGCCAGCAGCCTCCAGGGTAGTGGAAACACCATATATTTT